Listed here are 17 T cell receptor beta chains from one sample, sequenced in a study of T cell repertoires in cytomegalovirus infection. TCRdb analysed the reads with MiXCR anew, one entry per CDR3 protein. There are roughly 100,000 distinct CDR3 sequences in the sample; 16% occur only once, and 8% lies in the top ten. What was sequenced was PBMCs. These receptors were taken from a human donor in good health (CMV status not recorded). Some clones in this sample may be carry-over from other donors' samples.

This clonotype was seen many times. V usage is TRBV7-2 and J usage is TRBJ1-3; no clear D gene. This CDR3 is built from 9 residues. V was trimmed by 8 bases and J by 7 bases, leaving 3 bases between them. CDR1 SGHTA and CDR2 FQGNSA come from the germline V gene. The CDR3 loop reads CASGNTIYF. DNA for the CDR3: TGTGCCAGCGGGAACACCATATATTTT.

The gene calls are TRBV7-9 and TRBJ2-2, with D hard to call. The CDR3 runs 13 residues. V was clipped by 4 bases and J by 5 bases, with 8 bases between them. CDR1 and CDR2 from the germline V gene are SEHNR and FQNEAQ (reference sequence). CDR3 coding DNA: TGTGCCAGCAGCTCCTTTAGAACCGGGGAGCTGTTTTTT. Translated, it gives CASSSFRTGELFF.

A few counts support this clonotype. The rearrangement uses TRBV5-6 and TRBJ1-1; D remains unclear. Germline CDR1 SGHDT, CDR2 YYEEEE. There are 16 residues in the CDR3. Deletions cut 0 bases from V and 0 bases from J, with 12 bases between. CDR3 DNA: TGTGCCAGCAGCTTGGATGGTGTAGGGCTGAACACTGAAGCTTTCTTT. Translating gives CASSLDGVGLNTEAFF.

This clonotype was counted ten times or more. The CDR3 loop is CASRGSGRSSYEQYF. Here the CDR3 DNA reads TGTGCCAGCAGGGGAAGCGGGCGCAGCTCCTACGAGCAGTACTTC. The chain uses TRBV11-2 and TRBJ2-7, with a tentative D call TRBD2 (6 bases). Trimming cost V 6 bases and J 0 bases, with 15 bases left between them. From germline, CDR1 is SGHAT and CDR2 FQNNGV. This CDR3 is built from 15 residues.

This clonotype was counted a few times. V usage is TRBV6-1 and J usage is TRBJ2-4; D remains unclear. V was clipped by 8 bases and J by 0 bases, with 2 bases between them. There are 11 residues in the CDR3. Germline CDR1 and CDR2: MNHNS and SASEGT. The DNA for the CDR3 is TGTGCCAGCCCAGCCAAAAACATTCAGTACTTC. Protein product: CASPAKNIQYF.

In its sample, this clonotype was seen many times. The CDR3 is CASGQGGNQPQHF. The CDR3 coding sequence is TGTGCCAGCGGACAGGGTGGGAATCAGCCCCAGCATTTT. This sequence joins TRBV2 and TRBJ1-5; TRBD1 aligns across 8 bases. Per germline, CDR1 SNHLY and CDR2 FYNNEI. The length of the CDR3 is 13 residues. Losses at the gene ends were 8 bases for V and 4 bases for J; bases not matched to a gene: 4.

The table lists this clonotype with many counts. The chain carries TRBV5-1 and TRBJ1-4, with 8 bases matching TRBD1. V trimming: 5 bases; J trimming: 7 bases; junction bases outside the gene matches: 10. The CDR3 spans 15 residues. Germline V gene data show CDR1 as SGHRS and CDR2 as YFSETQ. CDR3 protein: CASSSQGADVEKLFF. The DNA for the CDR3 is TGCGCCAGCAGTTCCCAGGGGGCGGACGTTGAAAAACTGTTTTTT.

This chain links TRBV7-9 with TRBJ2-3; 7 positions agree with TRBD1. CDR1 and CDR2 from the germline V gene are SEHNR and FQNEAQ (reference sequence). V shed 4 bases and J 0 bases; nucleotides not matched to a gene: 10. The CDR3 contains 17 residues. The CDR3 loop reads CASSSLGTAYSTDTQYF. The DNA for the CDR3 is TGTGCCAGCAGCTCTCTGGGGACAGCTTATAGCACAGATACGCAGTATTTT.

This clonotype has more than one count but fewer than ten. V gene TRBV12-3 or TRBV12-4 combines with J gene TRBJ1-1, with TRBD1 as a possible D gene (5 bases). CDR3 length equals 13 residues. The V end lost 6 bases, the J end lost 5 bases, and 13 bases lay between the germline ends. CDR3 DNA: TGTGCCAGCAGGTGGGGGGGGGATACTGAAGCTTTCTTT. It codes for CASRWGGDTEAFF.

J is TRBJ2-4 and V is TRBV11-1; D gene uncertain. Trimming removed 4 bases from V and 9 bases from J, with 7 bases in between. Germline loops: CDR1 SGHAT, CDR2 FQDESV (reference sequence). CDR3 length: 11 amino acids. CDR3: CASSSGTIQYF. CDR3 coding DNA: TGTGCCAGCAGCTCCGGTACCATTCAGTACTTC.

This clonotype was seen at least ten times. The chain couples TRBV7-6 to TRBJ1-4; the D is unclear. The germline CDR1 and CDR2 sequences are SGHVS and FNYEAQ. CDR3 length: 17 amino acids. V was pared by 2 bases and J by 7 bases, with 20 bases between. CDR3 sequence (DNA): TGTGCCAGCAGCTTATTGTTCAAGGGAACCGCGGGTGAAAAACTGTTTTTT. Its translation: CASSLLFKGTAGEKLFF.

This chain joins TRBV7-2 and TRBJ1-2, with D uncertain. Looked up from germline, CDR1 is SGHTA and CDR2 is FQGNSA. This CDR3 spans 12 amino acids. V was clipped by 1 base and J by 14 bases, with 14 bases between them. The CDR3 sequence: CASSLGSGWWTF. In nucleotides, the CDR3 is TGTGCCAGCAGCTTAGGGAGTGGGTGGTGGACCTTC.

This clonotype was counted many times. The chain uses TRBV7-2 and TRBJ1-5; unclear D gene. Germline lookup yields CDR1 SGHTA and CDR2 FQGNSA. V was pared by 5 bases and J by 8 bases, with 13 bases between. The CDR3 extends over 13 amino acids. The DNA for the CDR3 is TGTGCCAGCAGCCCGGGCCCACAGAAGCCCCAGCATTTT. This encodes CASSPGPQKPQHF.

V and J are TRBV5-1 and TRBJ2-1; 8 bases match TRBD2. V lost 4 bases and J lost 8; bases outside the gene matches: 11. The CDR3 contains 15 residues. The germline gives CDR1 SGHRS, CDR2 YFSETQ. The DNA of the CDR3 is TGCGCCAGCAGCCCCCGCACTAGCGGCTGGCATGAGCAGTTCTTC. This gives the protein CASSPRTSGWHEQFF. Combining the CDR3 with reference TRBV5-1 and TRBJ2-1 gives the whole variable domain KAGVTQTPRYLIKTRGQQVTLSCSPISGHRSVSWYQQTPGQGLQFLFEYFSETQRNKGNFPGRFSGRQFSNSRSEMNVSTLELGDSALYLCASSPRTSGWHEQFFGPGTRLTVL.

The chain uses TRBV2 and TRBJ1-4; D possibly corresponds to TRBD1 (5 bases). Germline lookup yields CDR1 SNHLY and CDR2 FYNNEI. The CDR3 is 15 residues long. V was clipped by 1 base and J by 11 bases, with 17 bases between them. The CDR3 region is CASSEVTTVGGKLFF. Here the CDR3 DNA reads TGTGCCAGCAGTGAAGTAACGACAGTGGGTGGGAAACTGTTTTTT.

The chain carries TRBV12-3 or TRBV12-4 and TRBJ2-1; a possible D gene is TRBD2 (6 bases). The CDR3 is 16 amino acids. Trimming took 0 bases from V and 4 from J, leaving 13 bases between them. As DNA, the CDR3 is TGTGCCAGCAGTTTAGCGCCCGGGGGTGCTTACAATGAGCAGTTCTTC. As protein: CASSLAPGGAYNEQFF.

The chain couples TRBV28 to TRBJ1-1; D uncertain. V was pared by 5 bases and J by 0 bases, with 10 bases between. The CDR3 has 14 amino acids. Germline lookup yields CDR1 MDHEN and CDR2 SYDVKM. This chain's CDR3 is CASSQDGLNTEAFF. CDR3 in DNA: TGTGCCAGCAGTCAGGACGGCTTGAACACTGAAGCTTTCTTT.